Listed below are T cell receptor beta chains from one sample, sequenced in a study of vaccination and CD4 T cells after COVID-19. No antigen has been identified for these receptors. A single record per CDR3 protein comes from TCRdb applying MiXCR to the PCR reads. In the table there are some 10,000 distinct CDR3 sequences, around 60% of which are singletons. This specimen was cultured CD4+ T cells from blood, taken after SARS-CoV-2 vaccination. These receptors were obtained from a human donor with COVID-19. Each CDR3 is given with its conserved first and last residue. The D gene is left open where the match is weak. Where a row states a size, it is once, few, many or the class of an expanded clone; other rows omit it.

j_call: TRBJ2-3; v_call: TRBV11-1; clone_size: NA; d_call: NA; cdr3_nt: TGTGCCAGCAGAATAGCGGATACGCAGTATTTT; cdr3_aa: CASRIADTQYF
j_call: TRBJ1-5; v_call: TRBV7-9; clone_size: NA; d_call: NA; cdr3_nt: TGTGCCAGCAGCTTAGGTCGGACAAGCAATCAGCCCCAGCATTTT; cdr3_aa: CASSLGRTSNQPQHF
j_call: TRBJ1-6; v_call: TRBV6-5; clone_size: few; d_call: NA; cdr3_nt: TGTGCCAGCAGTTACTCGACAGGACGGAGCTCCTATAATTCACCCCTCCACTTT; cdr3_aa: CASSYSTGRSSYNSPLHF
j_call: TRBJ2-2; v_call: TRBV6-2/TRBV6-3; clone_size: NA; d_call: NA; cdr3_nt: TGTGCCAGCAATTTCCCGTCGGGTGGGGAGCTGTTTTTT; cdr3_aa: CASNFPSGGELFF
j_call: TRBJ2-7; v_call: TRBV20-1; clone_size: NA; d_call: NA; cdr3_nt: TGCAGTGCTAGAGCCCACGCAGGGGCCTACGAGCAGTACTTC; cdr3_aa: CSARAHAGAYEQYF
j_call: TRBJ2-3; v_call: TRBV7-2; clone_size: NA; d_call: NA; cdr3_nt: TGTGCCAGCAGCCCCAGGGGGGGCGGCACAGATACGCAGTATTTT; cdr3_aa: CASSPRGGGTDTQYF
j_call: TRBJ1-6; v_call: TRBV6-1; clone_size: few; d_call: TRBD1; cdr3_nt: TGTGCCAGCAGGGGACAGGGGTTTTCGTCACCCCTCCACTTT; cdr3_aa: CASRGQGFSSPLHF
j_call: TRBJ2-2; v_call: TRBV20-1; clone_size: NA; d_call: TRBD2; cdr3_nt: TGCAGTGCTATGAGCGGGGGCTACACCGGGGAGCTGTTTTTT; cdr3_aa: CSAMSGGYTGELFF
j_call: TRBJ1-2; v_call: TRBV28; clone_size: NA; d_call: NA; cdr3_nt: TGTGCCAGCAGTCCTCAAAAATATGATTTTGGCTACACCTTC; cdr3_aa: CASSPQKYDFGYTF
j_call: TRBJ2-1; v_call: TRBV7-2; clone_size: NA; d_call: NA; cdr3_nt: TGTGCCAGCAGCTTAGGGAGTCAGCGACGTTACAATGAGCAGTTCTTC; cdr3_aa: CASSLGSQRRYNEQFF
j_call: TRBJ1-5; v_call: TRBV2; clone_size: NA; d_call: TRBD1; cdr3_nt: TGTGCCAGCAGTTGGACAGGGTGGCGTCAGCCCCAGCATTTT; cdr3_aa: CASSWTGWRQPQHF
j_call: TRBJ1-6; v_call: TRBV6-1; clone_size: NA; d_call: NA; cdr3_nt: TGTGCCAGCAGCGAAGTCAATAATTCACCCCTCCACTTT; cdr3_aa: CASSEVNNSPLHF
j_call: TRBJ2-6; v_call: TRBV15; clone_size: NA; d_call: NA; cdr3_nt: TGTGCCACCAGCAGAGTTGGGACACGCTCTGGGGCCAACGTCCTGACTTTC; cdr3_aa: CATSRVGTRSGANVLTF
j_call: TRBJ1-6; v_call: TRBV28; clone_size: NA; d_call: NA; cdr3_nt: TGTGCCAGCACTCAGTTCCAGGGATATAATTCACCCCTCCACTTT; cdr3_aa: CASTQFQGYNSPLHF
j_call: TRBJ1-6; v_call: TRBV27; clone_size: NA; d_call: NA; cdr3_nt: TGTGCCAGCGGTACAGGAGCGGTAATCGATTCACCCCTCCACTTT; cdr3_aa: CASGTGAVIDSPLHF
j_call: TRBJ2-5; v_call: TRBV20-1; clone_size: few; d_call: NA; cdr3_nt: TGCAGTGCTAGCTGGCAACAAGAGACCCAGTACTTC; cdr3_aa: CSASWQQETQYF